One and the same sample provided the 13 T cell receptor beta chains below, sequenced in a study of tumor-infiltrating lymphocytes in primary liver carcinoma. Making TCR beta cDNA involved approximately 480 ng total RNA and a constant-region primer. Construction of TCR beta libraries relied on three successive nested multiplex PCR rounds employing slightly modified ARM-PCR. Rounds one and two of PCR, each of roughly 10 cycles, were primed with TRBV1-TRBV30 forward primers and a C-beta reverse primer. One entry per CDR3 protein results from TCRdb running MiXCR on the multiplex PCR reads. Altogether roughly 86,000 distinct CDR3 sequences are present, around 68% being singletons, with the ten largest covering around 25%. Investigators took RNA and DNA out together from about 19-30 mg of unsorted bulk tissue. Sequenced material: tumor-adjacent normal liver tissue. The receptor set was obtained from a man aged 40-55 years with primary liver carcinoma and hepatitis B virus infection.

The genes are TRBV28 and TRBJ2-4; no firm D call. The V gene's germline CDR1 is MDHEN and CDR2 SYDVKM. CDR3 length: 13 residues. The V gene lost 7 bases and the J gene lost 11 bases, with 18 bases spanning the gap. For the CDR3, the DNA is TGTGCCAGCATTGGTTCGGCCCCACGTGTTCAGTACTTC. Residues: CASIGSAPRVQYF.

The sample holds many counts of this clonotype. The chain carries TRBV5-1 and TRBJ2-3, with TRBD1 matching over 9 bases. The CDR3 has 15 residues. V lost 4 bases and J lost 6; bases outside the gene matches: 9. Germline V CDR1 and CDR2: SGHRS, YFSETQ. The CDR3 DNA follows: TGCGCCAGCAGCGTTGGACAGGGGAATAAGGATACGCAGTATTTT. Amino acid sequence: CASSVGQGNKDTQYF.

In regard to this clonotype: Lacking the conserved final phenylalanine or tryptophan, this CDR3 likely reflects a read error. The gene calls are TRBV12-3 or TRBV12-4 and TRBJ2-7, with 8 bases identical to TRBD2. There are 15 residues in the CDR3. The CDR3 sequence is CASRPSGLSSYDQYI. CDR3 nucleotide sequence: TGTGCCAGCAGACCTAGCGGGCTGAGCTCCTACGATCAGTACATC.

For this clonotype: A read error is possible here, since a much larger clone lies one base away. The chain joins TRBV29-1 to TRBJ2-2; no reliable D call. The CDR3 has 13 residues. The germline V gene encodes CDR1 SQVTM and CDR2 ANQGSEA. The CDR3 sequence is CNVKTRNTGELFF. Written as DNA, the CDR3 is TGCAACGTCAAGACACGGAACACCGGGGAGCTGTTTTTT.

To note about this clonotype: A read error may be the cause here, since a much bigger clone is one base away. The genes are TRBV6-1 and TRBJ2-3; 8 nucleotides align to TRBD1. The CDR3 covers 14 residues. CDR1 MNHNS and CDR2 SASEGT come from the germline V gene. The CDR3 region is CASGRTGSTDMQYF. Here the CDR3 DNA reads TGTGCCAGCGGCAGGACAGGGAGCACAGATATGCAGTATTTT.

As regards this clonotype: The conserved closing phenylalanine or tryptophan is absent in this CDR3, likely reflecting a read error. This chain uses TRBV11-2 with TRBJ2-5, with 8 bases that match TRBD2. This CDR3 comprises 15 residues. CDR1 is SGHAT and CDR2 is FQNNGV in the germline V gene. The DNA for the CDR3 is TGTGCCGGCAGCGTACCGGGACTAGGGGGGGAGACCCAGTACCTC. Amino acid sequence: CAGSVPGLGGETQYL.

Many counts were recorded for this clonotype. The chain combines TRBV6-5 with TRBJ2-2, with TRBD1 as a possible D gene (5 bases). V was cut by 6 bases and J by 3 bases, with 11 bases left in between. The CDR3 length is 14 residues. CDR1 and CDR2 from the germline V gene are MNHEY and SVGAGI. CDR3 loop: CASREGVHTGELFF. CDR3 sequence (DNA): TGTGCCAGCAGGGAAGGGGTCCACACCGGGGAGCTGTTTTTT.

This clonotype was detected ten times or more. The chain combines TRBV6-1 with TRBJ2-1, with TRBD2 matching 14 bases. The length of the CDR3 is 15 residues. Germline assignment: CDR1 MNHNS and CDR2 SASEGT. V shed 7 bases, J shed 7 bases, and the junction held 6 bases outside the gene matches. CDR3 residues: CASTRLAGGVNEQFF. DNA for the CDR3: TGTGCCAGCACCCGACTAGCGGGAGGGGTTAATGAGCAGTTCTTC.

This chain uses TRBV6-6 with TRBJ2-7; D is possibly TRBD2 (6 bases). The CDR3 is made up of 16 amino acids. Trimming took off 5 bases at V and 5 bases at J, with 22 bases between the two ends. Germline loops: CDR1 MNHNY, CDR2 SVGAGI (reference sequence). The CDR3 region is CASSPWRGDFPHEQYF. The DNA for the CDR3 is TGTGCCAGCAGTCCCTGGAGAGGGGACTTCCCTCACGAGCAGTACTTC.

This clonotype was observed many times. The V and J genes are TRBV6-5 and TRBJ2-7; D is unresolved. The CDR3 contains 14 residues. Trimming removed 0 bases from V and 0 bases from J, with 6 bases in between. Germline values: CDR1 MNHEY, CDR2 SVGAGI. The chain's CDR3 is CASSYSSVSYEQYF. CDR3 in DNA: TGTGCCAGCAGTTACTCGAGTGTCTCCTACGAGCAGTACTTC.

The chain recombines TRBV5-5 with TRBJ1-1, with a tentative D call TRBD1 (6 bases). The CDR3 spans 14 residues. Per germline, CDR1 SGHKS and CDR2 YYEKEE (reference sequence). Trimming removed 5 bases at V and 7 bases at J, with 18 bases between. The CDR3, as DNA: TGTGCCAGCAGTTTTACAGGGTCTTCCCTTGAAGCTTTCTTT. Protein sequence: CASSFTGSSLEAFF.

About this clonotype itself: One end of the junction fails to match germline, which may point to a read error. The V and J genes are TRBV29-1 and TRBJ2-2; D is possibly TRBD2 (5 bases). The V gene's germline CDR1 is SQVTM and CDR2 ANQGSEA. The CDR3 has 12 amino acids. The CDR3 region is CAGMANTGELFF. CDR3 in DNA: TGCGCGGGTATGGCGAACACTGGGGAGCTGTTTTTT.

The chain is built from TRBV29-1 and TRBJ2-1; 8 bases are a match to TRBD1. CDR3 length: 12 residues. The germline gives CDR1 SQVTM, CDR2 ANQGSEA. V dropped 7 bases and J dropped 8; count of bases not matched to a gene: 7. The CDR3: CSARTGSYEQFF. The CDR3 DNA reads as TGCAGCGCGCGGACAGGGAGCTATGAGCAGTTCTTC.